Below, one T cell receptor beta chain is given with its context. The read finishes 3 residues shy of the CDR3 end, and the germline J gene is used to complete it. Assay used: immunoSEQ multiplex PCR; TCRdb lists only in-frame clones, some missing. The sample spans tens of thousands of clones; the ten largest clones claim 1% to 1.5%. These data originate in a study of T cells in women clearing cervical HPV infection. V lost 5 bases to trimming and J lost 6 bases, with 13 bases between them. The germline V gene has CDR1 SGHTA and CDR2 FQGNSA. This CDR3 has 14 residues. Material for sequencing was blood buffy coat. This TCR came from a woman aged 18 to 69 with a cervical HPV16 infection that either progressed to CIN3+ or cleared (not recorded which). The chain links TRBV7-2 to TRBJ1-4; the D gene is possibly TRBD1 (5 bases). CDR3 DNA (partial): TGTGCCAGCAGCCTCCGCCGGGGGGATGAAAAA. It codes for CASSLRRGDEK. The full CDR3 protein is CASSLRRGDEKLFF.